A selection of T cell receptor beta chains follows, all from one sample in a study of identical twins. TCRdb itself ran the 5' RACE reads through MiXCR, one entry per CDR3 protein. The sample holds 420,000 or so distinct CDR3 sequences, less than 20% seen once. Sequenced: naive T cells sorted from blood. These receptors came from a man aged 45-60 years in good health. Both conserved end residues are part of each CDR3. D genes are given only for firm matches. Some rows mark clone size as missing; the rest say once, few, many or name a class of expanded clone.

DNA	CDR3	V	D	J	size
TGCGCCAGCAGCCAAGATCTCGCAAGCTACAATGAGCAGTTCTTC	CASSQDLASYNEQFF	TRBV4-3	NA	TRBJ2-1	many
TGCGCCAGCAGCTTGAGTACTGTGCAAGAGACCCAGTACTTC	CASSLSTVQETQYF	TRBV5-1	NA	TRBJ2-5	many
TGTGCCAGCAGTTTAGAGGGTCTACTATCCGAGCAGTACTTC	CASSLEGLLSEQYF	TRBV12-3/TRBV12-4	NA	TRBJ2-7	many
TGCAGTGCTAGAGGGGTCAGATCCTACGAGCAGTACTTC	CSARGVRSYEQYF	TRBV20-1	NA	TRBJ2-7	NA
TGCGCCAGCAGCTTGGCCGGTACTAGCGGCACAGATACGCAGTATTTT	CASSLAGTSGTDTQYF	TRBV5-1	TRBD2	TRBJ2-3	many
TGTGCCAGCAGCTTTTGGACTAACACAGATACGCAGTATTTT	CASSFWTNTDTQYF	TRBV7-8	NA	TRBJ2-3	few
TGCAGTGCTAGAGATTTGTGGGATACGCAGTATTTT	CSARDLWDTQYF	TRBV20-1	NA	TRBJ2-3	many
TGCGCCAGCAGCTTGGCCGGCAGGGATCAGCCCCAGCATTTT	CASSLAGRDQPQHF	TRBV5-1	NA	TRBJ1-5	few
TGTGCCAGCAAGAGTAGACTAGCGGGAATTATTGACTCCTACAATGAGCAGTTCTTC	CASKSRLAGIIDSYNEQFF	TRBV6-2/TRBV6-3	TRBD2	TRBJ2-1	many
TGTGCCAGCAGCCAAGATCTGGCACCCTCCCAAGAGACCCAGTACTTC	CASSQDLAPSQETQYF	TRBV3-1	NA	TRBJ2-5	few
TGTGCCAGCAGTCGTTCGGACAGGGCAGTTTCGGAAGCTTTCTTT	CASSRSDRAVSEAFF	TRBV7-9	TRBD1	TRBJ1-1	NA
TGCGCCAGCAGCTTGCGGCCGAGGGGAAGCACAGATACGCAGTATTTT	CASSLRPRGSTDTQYF	TRBV5-1	NA	TRBJ2-3	few
TGCAGCGTTGTCGTTTCCTACGAGCAGTACTTC	CSVVVSYEQYF	TRBV29-1	NA	TRBJ2-7	few
TGTGCCAGCAGTAAGCCAACTCGACTAGCGGGGGGGCATGAGCAGTTCTTC	CASSKPTRLAGGHEQFF	TRBV12-3/TRBV12-4	TRBD2	TRBJ2-1	few
TGTGCCAGCAGCTTAGATGTGGGGTCCAACGAGCAGTACTTC	CASSLDVGSNEQYF	TRBV7-2	NA	TRBJ2-7	few
TGTGCCAGCAGACCCGTCATGACAACTAATGAAAAACTGTTTTTT	CASRPVMTTNEKLFF	TRBV6-1	NA	TRBJ1-4	many
TGTGCCAGCAGCCCGAACTCAATCTACGAGCAGTACTTC	CASSPNSIYEQYF	TRBV6-6	NA	TRBJ2-7	few
TGTGCCAGCAGTGTGCTAGCGGGAGTGGGGCTGGCCGACAATGAGCAGTTCTTC	CASSVLAGVGLADNEQFF	TRBV25-1	TRBD2	TRBJ2-1	NA
TGCAGCGTTGACGAGCCAGGGAAGGGATCCTACGAGCAGTACTTC	CSVDEPGKGSYEQYF	TRBV29-1	NA	TRBJ2-7	many
TGTGCCAGCAGCGGGGGACCGGGACAGGGACCCGATGAGCAGTTCTTC	CASSGGPGQGPDEQFF	TRBV9	TRBD1	TRBJ2-1	few
TGTGCCAGCAGGCCCACGGGACAGGGGACATACAATGAGCAGTTCTTC	CASRPTGQGTYNEQFF	TRBV6-1	TRBD1	TRBJ2-1	NA
TGCGCCAGCAGCCAAGCGCTAGCGGGTGGCGGGGAGCTGTTTTTT	CASSQALAGGGELFF	TRBV4-3	TRBD2	TRBJ2-2	NA
TGTGCCAGCGAACCGTATGGCTACACCTTC	CASEPYGYTF	TRBV5-8	NA	TRBJ1-2	few
TGTGCCAGCAGTGACAGGGGTGGCAATCAGCCCCAGCATTTT	CASSDRGGNQPQHF	TRBV2	NA	TRBJ1-5	NA
TGTGCCAGCAGTTTATTTCTGGGAGAGGAGACCCAGTACTTC	CASSLFLGEETQYF	TRBV12-3/TRBV12-4	NA	TRBJ2-5	NA
TGTGCCTGGAGTGTACAAGGTTATGGCTACACCTTC	CAWSVQGYGYTF	TRBV30	NA	TRBJ1-2	many
TGCGCCAGCAGCCCGACGAACACAGATACGCAGTATTTT	CASSPTNTDTQYF	TRBV4-3	NA	TRBJ2-3	NA
TGCGCCAGCAGCAGCCTAGGTTTGGAGCAGTTCTTC	CASSSLGLEQFF	TRBV10-1	NA	TRBJ2-1	NA